This T cell receptor beta chain was found in a study of blood T cell repertoires in COVID-19. Study-wide background: Researchers got acute and convalescent COVID-19 samples from the United States, Italy and Spain. PBMCs, B-cell-depleted T cells, or T cells provided the cDNA or gDNA that made up the material.

The V end was cut by 7 bases, the J end by 10 bases, with 14 bases between. The CDR3 consists of 12 residues. Germline CDR1 is SGDLS and CDR2 is YYNGEE. In the authors' workflow: Using reference gene primer amplification, nucleated cell counts were estimated. Generated by immunoSEQ multiplex PCR, the TCRdb table keeps only in-frame clones and is missing some. That table is the source of V, J and clone size, and D and trimming were worked out from the DNA. The sample lists 300,000 to 350,000 clones, approximately 87% occurring once. This clonotype was obtained from a young woman with COVID-19, enrolled during active disease. Input material: peripheral blood. This sequence joins TRBV9 and TRBJ1-4; no definite D call. Written as DNA, the CDR3 is TGTGCCAGCGGGAGCGACTCAGGAAAACTGTTTTTT. Translation gives CASGSDSGKLFF.